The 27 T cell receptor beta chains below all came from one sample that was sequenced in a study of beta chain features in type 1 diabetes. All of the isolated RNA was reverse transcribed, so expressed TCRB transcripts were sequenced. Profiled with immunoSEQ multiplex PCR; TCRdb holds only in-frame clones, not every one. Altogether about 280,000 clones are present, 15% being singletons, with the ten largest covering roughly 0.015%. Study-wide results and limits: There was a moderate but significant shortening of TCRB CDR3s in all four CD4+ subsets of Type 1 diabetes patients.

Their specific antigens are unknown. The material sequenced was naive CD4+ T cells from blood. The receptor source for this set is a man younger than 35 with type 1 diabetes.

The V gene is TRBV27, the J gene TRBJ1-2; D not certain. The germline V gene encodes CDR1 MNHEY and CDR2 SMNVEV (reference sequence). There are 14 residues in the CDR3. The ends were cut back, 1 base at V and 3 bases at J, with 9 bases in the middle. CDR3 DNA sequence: TGTGCCAGCAGTTTATTCCCGCGGGACTATGGCTACACCTTC. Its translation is CASSLFPRDYGYTF.

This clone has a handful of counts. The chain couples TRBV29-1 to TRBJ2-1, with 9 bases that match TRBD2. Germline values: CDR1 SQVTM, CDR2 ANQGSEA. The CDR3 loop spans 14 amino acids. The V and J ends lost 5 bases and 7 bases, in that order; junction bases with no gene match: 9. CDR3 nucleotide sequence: TGCAGCGTTTCCCGGGCGGGGGGGCGTAATGAGCAGTTCTTC. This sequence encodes CSVSRAGGRNEQFF.

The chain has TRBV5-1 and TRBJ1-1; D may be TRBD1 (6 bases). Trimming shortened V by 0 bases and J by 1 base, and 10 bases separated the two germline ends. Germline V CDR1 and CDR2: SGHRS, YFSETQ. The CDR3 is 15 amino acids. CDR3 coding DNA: TGCGCCAGCAGCTTGGACAGGGCGAGGAACACTGAAGCTTTCTTT. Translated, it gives CASSLDRARNTEAFF. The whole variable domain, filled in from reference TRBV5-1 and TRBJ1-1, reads KAGVTQTPRYLIKTRGQQVTLSCSPISGHRSVSWYQQTPGQGLQFLFEYFSETQRNKGNFPGRFSGRQFSNSRSEMNVSTLELGDSALYLCASSLDRARNTEAFFGQGTRLTVV.

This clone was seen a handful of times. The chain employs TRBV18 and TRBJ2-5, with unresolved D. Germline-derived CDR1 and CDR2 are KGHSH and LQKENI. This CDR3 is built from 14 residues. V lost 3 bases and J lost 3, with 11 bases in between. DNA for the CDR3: TGTGCCAGCTCACCCCCATCAGGAAAAGAGACCCAGTACTTC. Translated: CASSPPSGKETQYF.

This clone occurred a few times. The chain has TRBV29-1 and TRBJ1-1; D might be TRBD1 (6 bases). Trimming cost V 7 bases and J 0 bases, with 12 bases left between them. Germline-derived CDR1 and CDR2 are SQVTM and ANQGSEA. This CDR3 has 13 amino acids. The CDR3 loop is CSAGTPMNTEAFF. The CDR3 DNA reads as TGCAGCGCCGGGACACCTATGAACACTGAAGCTTTCTTT.

This chain's CDR3 is CASRLKGGHTDTQYF. DNA of the CDR3: TGTGCCAGCCGACTTAAAGGGGGACACACAGATACGCAGTATTTT. V gene TRBV6-5 combines with J gene TRBJ2-3; maybe TRBD1 (6 bases). The V end lost 8 bases, the J end lost 2 bases, and 17 bases lay between the germline ends. Germline V gives CDR1 MNHEY, CDR2 SVGAGI. CDR3 length equals 15 residues.

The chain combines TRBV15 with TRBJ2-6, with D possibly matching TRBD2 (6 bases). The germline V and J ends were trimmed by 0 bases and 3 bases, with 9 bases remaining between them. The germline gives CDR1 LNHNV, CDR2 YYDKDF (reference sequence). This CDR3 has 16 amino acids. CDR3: CATSRDPGLGANVLTF. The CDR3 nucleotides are TGTGCCACCAGCAGAGATCCGGGACTTGGGGCCAACGTCCTGACTTTC.

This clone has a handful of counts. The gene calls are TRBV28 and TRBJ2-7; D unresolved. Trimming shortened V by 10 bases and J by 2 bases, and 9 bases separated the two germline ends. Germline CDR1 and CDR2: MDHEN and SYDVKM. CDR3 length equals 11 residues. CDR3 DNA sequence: TGTGCCACCTCGGTTGCCTACGAGCAGTACTTC. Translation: CATSVAYEQYF.

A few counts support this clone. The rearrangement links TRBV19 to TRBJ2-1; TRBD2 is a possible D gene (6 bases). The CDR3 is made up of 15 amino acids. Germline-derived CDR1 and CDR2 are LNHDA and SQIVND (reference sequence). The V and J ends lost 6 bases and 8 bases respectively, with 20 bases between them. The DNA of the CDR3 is TGTGCCAGTAGGGGGGGACTTTTGCTGGGCGATGAGCAGTTCTTC. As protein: CASRGGLLLGDEQFF. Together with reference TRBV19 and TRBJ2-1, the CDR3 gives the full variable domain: DGGITQSPKYLFRKEGQNVTLSCEQNLNHDAMYWYRQDPGQGLRLIYYSQIVNDFQKGDIAEGYSVSREKKESFPLTVTSAQKNPTAFYLCASRGGLLLGDEQFFGPGTRLTVL.

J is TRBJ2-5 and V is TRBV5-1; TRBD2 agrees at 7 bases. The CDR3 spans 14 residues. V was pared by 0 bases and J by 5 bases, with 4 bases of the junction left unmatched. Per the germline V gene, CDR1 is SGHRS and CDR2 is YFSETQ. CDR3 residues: CASSLGAGGETQYF. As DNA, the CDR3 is TGCGCCAGCAGCTTGGGGGCCGGGGGGGAGACCCAGTACTTC.

Here the CDR3 reads CAWYRQGRFYNEQFF. DNA of the CDR3: TGTGCCTGGTATCGACAGGGGAGGTTCTACAATGAGCAGTTCTTC. The chain has TRBV30 and TRBJ2-1; 8 bases match TRBD1. Trimming took 5 bases from V and 3 from J; bases not matched to a gene: 9. The CDR3 loop spans 15 amino acids. The V gene's germline CDR1 is GTSNPN and CDR2 SVGIG (reference sequence).

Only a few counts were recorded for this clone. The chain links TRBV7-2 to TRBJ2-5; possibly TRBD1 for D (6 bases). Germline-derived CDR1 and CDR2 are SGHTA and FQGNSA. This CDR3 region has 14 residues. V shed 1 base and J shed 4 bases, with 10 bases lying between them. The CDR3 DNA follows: TGTGCCAGCAGCTTAGGGACAGACGTAGAGACCCAGTACTTC. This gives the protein CASSLGTDVETQYF.

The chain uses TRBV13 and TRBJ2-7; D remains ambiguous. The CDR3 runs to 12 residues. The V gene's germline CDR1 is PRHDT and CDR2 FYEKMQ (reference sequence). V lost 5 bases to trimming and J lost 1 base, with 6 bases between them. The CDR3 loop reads CASSDLSYEQYF. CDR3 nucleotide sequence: TGTGCCAGCAGCGACTTATCCTACGAGCAGTACTTC.

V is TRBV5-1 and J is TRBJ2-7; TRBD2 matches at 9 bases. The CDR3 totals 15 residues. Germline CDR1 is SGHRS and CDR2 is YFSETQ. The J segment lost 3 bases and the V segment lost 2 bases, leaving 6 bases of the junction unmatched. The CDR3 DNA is TGCGCCAGCAGCTTTTCTAGCGGGGAATTCTACGAGCAGTACTTC. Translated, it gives CASSFSSGEFYEQYF. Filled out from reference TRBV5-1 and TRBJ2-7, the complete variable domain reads KAGVTQTPRYLIKTRGQQVTLSCSPISGHRSVSWYQQTPGQGLQFLFEYFSETQRNKGNFPGRFSGRQFSNSRSEMNVSTLELGDSALYLCASSFSSGEFYEQYFGPGTRLTVT.

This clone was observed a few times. The CDR3 bases are TGCGCCAGCAGCTTGGCCTCGGGGGAGAACTACGAGCAGTACTTC. Residues: CASSLASGENYEQYF. The J gene is TRBJ2-7, the V gene TRBV5-1; D may be TRBD2 (6 bases). CDR1 is SGHRS and CDR2 is YFSETQ in the germline V gene. Trimming removed 0 bases at V and 3 bases at J, with 13 bases between. This CDR3 is built from 15 residues.

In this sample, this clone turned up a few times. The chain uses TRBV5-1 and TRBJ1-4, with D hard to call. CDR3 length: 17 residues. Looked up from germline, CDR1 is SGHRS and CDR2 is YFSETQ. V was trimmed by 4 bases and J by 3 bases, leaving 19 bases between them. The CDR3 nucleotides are TGCGCCAGCAGCAGATCGTCGGGGAGAGGAGCTAATGAAAAACTGTTTTTT. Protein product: CASSRSSGRGANEKLFF.

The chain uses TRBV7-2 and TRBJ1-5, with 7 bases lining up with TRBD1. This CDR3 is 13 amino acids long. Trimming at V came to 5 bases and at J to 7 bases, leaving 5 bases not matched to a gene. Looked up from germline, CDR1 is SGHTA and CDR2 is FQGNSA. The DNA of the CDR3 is TGTGCCAGCAGCCCCGACAGGGACCAGCCCCAGCATTTT. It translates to CASSPDRDQPQHF.

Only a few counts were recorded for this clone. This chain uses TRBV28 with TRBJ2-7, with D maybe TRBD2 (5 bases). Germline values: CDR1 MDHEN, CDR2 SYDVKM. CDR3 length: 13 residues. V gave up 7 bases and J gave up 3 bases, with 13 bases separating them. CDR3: CASTRTHNYEQYF. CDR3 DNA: TGTGCCAGCACCCGGACTCATAACTACGAGCAGTACTTC.

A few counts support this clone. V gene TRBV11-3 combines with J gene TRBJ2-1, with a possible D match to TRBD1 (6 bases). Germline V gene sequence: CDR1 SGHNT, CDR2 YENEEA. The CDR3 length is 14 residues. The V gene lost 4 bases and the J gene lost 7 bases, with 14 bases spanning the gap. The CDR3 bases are TGTGCCAGCAGCTCTCTCGACAGGCAGAATGAGCAGTTCTTC. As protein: CASSSLDRQNEQFF.

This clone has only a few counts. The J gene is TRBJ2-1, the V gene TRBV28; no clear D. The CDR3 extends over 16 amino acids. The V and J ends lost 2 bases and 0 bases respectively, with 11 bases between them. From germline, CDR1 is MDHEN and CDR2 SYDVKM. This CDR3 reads CASSLSPASSYNEQFF. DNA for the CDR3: TGTGCCAGCAGTTTAAGTCCCGCGAGCTCCTACAATGAGCAGTTCTTC.

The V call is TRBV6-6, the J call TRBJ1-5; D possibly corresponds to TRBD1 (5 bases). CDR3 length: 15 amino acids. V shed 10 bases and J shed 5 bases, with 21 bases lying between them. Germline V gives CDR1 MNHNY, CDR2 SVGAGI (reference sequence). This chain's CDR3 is CATNIGATNDQPQHF. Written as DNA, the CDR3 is TGTGCCACCAATATAGGGGCCACCAACGATCAGCCCCAGCATTTT.

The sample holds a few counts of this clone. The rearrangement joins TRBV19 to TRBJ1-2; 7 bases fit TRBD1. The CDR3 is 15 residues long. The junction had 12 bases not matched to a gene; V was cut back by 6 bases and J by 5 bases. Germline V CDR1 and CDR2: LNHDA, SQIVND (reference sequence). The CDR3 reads CASREQGHRTYGYTF. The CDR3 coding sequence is TGTGCCAGTAGGGAACAGGGGCACCGGACTTATGGCTACACCTTC.

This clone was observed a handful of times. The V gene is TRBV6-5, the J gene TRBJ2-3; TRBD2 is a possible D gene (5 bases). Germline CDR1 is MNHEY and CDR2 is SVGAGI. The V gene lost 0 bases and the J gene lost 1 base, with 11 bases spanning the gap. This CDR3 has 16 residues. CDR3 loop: CASSYSRVLGTDTQYF. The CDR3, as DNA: TGTGCCAGCAGTTACTCGCGGGTGTTGGGCACAGATACGCAGTATTTT.

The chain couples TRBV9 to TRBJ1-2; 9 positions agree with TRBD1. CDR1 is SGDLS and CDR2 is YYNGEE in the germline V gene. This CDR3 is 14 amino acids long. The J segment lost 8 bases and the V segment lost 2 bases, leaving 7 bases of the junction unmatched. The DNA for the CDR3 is TGTGCCAGCAGCGTGGACAGGGGAAGGTACGGCTACACCTTC. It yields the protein CASSVDRGRYGYTF.

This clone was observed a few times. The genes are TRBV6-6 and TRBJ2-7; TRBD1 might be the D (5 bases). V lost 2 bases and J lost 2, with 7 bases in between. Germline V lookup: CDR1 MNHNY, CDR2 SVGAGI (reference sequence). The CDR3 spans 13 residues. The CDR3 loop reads CASSYDRTYEQYF. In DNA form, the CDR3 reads TGTGCCAGCAGTTACGACAGAACCTACGAGCAGTACTTC.

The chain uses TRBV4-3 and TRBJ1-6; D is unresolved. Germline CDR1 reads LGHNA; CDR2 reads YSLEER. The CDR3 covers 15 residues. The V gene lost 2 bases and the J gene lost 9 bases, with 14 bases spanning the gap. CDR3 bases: TGCGCCAGCAGCCAATCCGCGGTAGTCAGTTCACCCCTCCACTTT. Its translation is CASSQSAVVSSPLHF.

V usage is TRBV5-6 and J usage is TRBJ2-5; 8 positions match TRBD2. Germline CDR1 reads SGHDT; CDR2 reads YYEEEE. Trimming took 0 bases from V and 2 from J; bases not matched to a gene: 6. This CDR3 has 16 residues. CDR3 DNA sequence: TGTGCCAGCAGCTTGGAGCGGGGGACTGTACAAGAGACCCAGTACTTC. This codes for CASSLERGTVQETQYF.